A selection of T cell receptor beta chains follows, all from one sample in a study of shared clonotypes between healthy human individuals. Here immunoSEQ multiplex PCR was the method, and the copy in TCRdb shows in-frame clones only, minus some. Among 2 million to 2.5 million clones listed, approximately 94% were seen once. Specimen: naive CD8+ T cells from PBMCs. The receptors originated from a man between 18 and 35 years old in good health. Some clones in this sample may be carry-over from other donors' samples. The conserved cysteine and the conserved F or W are not part of the CDR3 here. D genes are given only for firm matches.

V gene	J gene	D gene	CDR3 length	CDR3 protein
TRBV9	TRBJ2-7	.	10	ASSPPADEQY
TRBV4-1	TRBJ1-2	.	15	ASSQDALSRGTYGYT
TRBV29-1	TRBJ2-1	TRBD2	15	SVLLAGVISAYNEQF
TRBV11-2	TRBJ1-2	.	14	ASSQAGLSRWYGYT
TRBV7-2	TRBJ2-1	TRBD2	14	ASSLTLAGPYNEQF
TRBV15	TRBJ1-4	.	15	ATSRENYREGDEKLF
TRBV14	TRBJ2-3	TRBD1	13	ASSLGQTGTDTQY
TRBV20-1	TRBJ2-1	.	9	SAAHYNEQF
TRBV27	TRBJ2-7	.	11	ASSLFGTYEQY
TRBV11-2	TRBJ2-7	TRBD2	15	ASSFKRLAGLTYEQY
TRBV7-9	TRBJ2-5	TRBD1	13	ASSDAQGWQETQY
TRBV7-3	TRBJ2-7	TRBD2	15	ASSFWRTSDHSYEQY
TRBV5-1	TRBJ2-7	.	9	ASSSGVRLY
TRBV13	TRBJ2-7	.	12	ASSLRGQRYEQY
TRBV25-1	TRBJ2-7	.	10	ASSETDYEQY
TRBV11-2	TRBJ2-7	.	11	ASSLVTDREQY
TRBV13	TRBJ2-5	.	13	ASSSLEDQGETQY
TRBV6-5	TRBJ1-1	TRBD1	13	ASSYSGRGDTEAF
TRBV30	TRBJ1-5	.	12	ALRGGESNQPQH
TRBV5-6	TRBJ1-2	.	14	ASSLDRQRGFDGYT
TRBV5-6	TRBJ2-7	TRBD1	10	ASSTGQGRQY
TRBV28	TRBJ2-1	.	11	ASSFAPHNEQF
TRBV7-3	TRBJ2-3	TRBD2	13	ASSPLAGGTDTQY
TRBV7-9	TRBJ2-4	.	12	ASSLARSENIQY
TRBV4-1	TRBJ2-1	.	14	ASSQDPVMSYNEQF
TRBV7-8	TRBJ2-1	.	10	ASSRENNEQF
TRBV4-1	TRBJ2-2	.	14	ASSQVGGRLGGELF
TRBV5-4	TRBJ2-7	TRBD1	13	ASSRPGQGTYEQY
TRBV7-9	TRBJ2-5	.	12	ASSAARAQETQY
TRBV4-1	TRBJ2-7	TRBD2	14	ASSQEWGGRAYEQY
TRBV27	TRBJ2-7	.	12	ASSLVGTLYEQY
TRBV14	TRBJ1-1	.	13	ASSQVQALNTEAF
TRBV27	TRBJ2-7	.	12	ASSPRTGGYEQY
TRBV15	TRBJ2-1	.	12	ATSLRTGYNEQF
TRBV28	TRBJ2-6	TRBD2	16	ASSPRGGKGPGANVLT
TRBV5-1	TRBJ2-6	.	17	ASSFSPSDFPSGANVLT
TRBV7-7	TRBJ2-5	.	11	ASSLVSQETQY
TRBV5-1	TRBJ2-1	TRBD2	13	ASSLVGGGYNEQF
TRBV7-2	TRBJ2-3	TRBD2	14	ASSLGTSGRLNTQY
TRBV5-4	TRBJ1-3	.	16	ASSLRFGDDPSGNTIY
TRBV28	TRBJ2-1	.	14	ASSLVGGRTYNEQF
TRBV6-5	TRBJ2-2	TRBD1	14	ASSYPGGLATGELF
TRBV27	TRBJ1-5	.	12	ASSSFGGDQPQH
TRBV27	TRBJ1-5	.	13	ASSIGAGSNQPQH
TRBV9	TRBJ2-7	TRBD2	14	ASSTSRILGLAEQY
TRBV4-3	TRBJ2-7	.	13	ASSQDWTSSYEQY